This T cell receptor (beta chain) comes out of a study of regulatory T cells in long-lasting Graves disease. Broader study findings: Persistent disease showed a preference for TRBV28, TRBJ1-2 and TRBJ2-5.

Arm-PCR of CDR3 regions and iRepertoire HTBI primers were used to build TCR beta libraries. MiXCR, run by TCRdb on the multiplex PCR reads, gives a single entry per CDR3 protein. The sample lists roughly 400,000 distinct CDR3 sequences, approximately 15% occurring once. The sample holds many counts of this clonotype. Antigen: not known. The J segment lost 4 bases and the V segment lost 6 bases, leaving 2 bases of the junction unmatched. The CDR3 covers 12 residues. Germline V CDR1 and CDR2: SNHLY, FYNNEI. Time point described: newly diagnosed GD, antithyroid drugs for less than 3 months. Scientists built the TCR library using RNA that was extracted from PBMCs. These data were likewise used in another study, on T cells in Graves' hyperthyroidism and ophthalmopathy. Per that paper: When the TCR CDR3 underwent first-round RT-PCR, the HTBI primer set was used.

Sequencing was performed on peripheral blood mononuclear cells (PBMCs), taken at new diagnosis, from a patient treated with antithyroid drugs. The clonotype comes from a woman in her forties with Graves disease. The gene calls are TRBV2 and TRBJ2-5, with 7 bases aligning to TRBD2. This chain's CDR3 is CASSPGGETQYF. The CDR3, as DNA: TGTGCCAGCAGCCCGGGGGGAGAGACCCAGTACTTC.